Below, 32 T cell receptor beta chains from the same sample are listed, as sequenced in a study of blood T cell repertoires in COVID-19. Clones were sequenced by immunoSEQ multiplex PCR, and TCRdb holds only the in-frame ones, with some missing. The sample lists around 200,000 clones; about 78% were seen once. What was sequenced was peripheral blood. These receptors came from a woman aged 70-85 years with acute or convalescent COVID-19.

The V gene is TRBV7-9, the J gene TRBJ2-7, with 7 bases aligning to TRBD2. The length of the CDR3 is 16 residues. The ends lost 7 bases at V and 1 base at J; junction bases unmatched: 13. CDR1 is SEHNR, CDR2 FQNEAQ, per germline (reference sequence). The CDR3 coding sequence is TGTGCCAGCAAGATCGGGGGAGGGGTTCTTTCCTACGAGCAGTACTTC. This gives the protein CASKIGGGVLSYEQYF.

On this clone itself: At one end, the junction sequence differs from germline, possibly due to a read error. The rearrangement uses TRBV7-2 and TRBJ2-3, with TRBD2 identical over 11 bases. Germline V gene data show CDR1 as SGHTA and CDR2 as FQGNSA. This CDR3 comprises 15 residues. CDR3 DNA: TGTGCCAGCTGCTTCACTAGCGGGAGTGCAGATACGCAGTATTTT. Its protein is CASCFTSGSADTQYF.

The chain recombines TRBV29-1 with TRBJ2-2; 14 bases line up with TRBD2. V was clipped by 4 bases and J by 6 bases; unmatched bases: 4. The CDR3 runs 15 residues. Germline CDR1 and CDR2: SQVTM and ANQGSEA. The chain's CDR3 is CSVGGLAGVAGELFF. For the CDR3, the DNA is TGCAGCGTTGGGGGACTAGCGGGAGTTGCCGGGGAGCTGTTTTTT.

This clone was picked up many times. This chain links TRBV24-1 with TRBJ2-1; TRBD2 matches 9 bases. After removal of 10 bases from V and 0 bases from J, the junction contained 0 bases not matched to a gene. Germline V gene lookup returns CDR1 KGHDR and CDR2 SFDVKD. CDR3 length equals 13 residues. CDR3 residues: CATSGSSYNEQFF. The CDR3 DNA is TGTGCCACTAGCGGGAGCTCCTACAATGAGCAGTTCTTC.

Of note for this clone: The junction differs from germline at one of its ends, possibly a read error. The chain carries TRBV12-3 or TRBV12-4 and TRBJ2-3, with D perhaps matching TRBD2 (6 bases). The CDR3 is made up of 10 amino acids. CDR3 coding DNA: TGTGCCAGCAGTTTGGCGGGACTCGAGTTT. Encoded protein: CASSLAGLEF.

This rearrangement joins TRBV5-1 to TRBJ2-3; 12 nucleotides agree with TRBD2. This CDR3 is 15 amino acids long. The J segment lost 6 bases and the V segment lost 1 base, leaving 3 bases of the junction unmatched. Germline assignment: CDR1 SGHRS and CDR2 YFSETQ. The CDR3 region has the DNA TGCGCCAGCAGCTTGTCTAGCGGGAGGGGGGATACGCAGTATTTT. This gives the protein CASSLSSGRGDTQYF.

The genes are TRBV5-1 and TRBJ2-1; weak D call: TRBD2 (5 bases). V shed 7 bases and J shed 9 bases, with 17 bases lying between them. The CDR3 is 13 amino acids. Germline V gene data show CDR1 as SGHRS and CDR2 as YFSETQ. For the CDR3, the DNA is TGCGCCAGCGCGTCAACTGGAGGAGCTGAGCAGTTCTTC. It translates to CASASTGGAEQFF.

V is TRBV30 and J is TRBJ1-4; D call uncertain. V lost 0 bases, J lost 7 bases, and 15 bases lay in between. CDR3 size: 15 residues. Germline V gene sequence: CDR1 GTSNPN, CDR2 SVGIG (reference sequence). CDR3 residues: CAWSVRRSGGEKLFF. CDR3 DNA: TGTGCCTGGAGTGTAAGGCGGTCTGGAGGTGAAAAACTGTTTTTT.

The chain carries TRBV4-2 and TRBJ1-5, with unresolved D. The V gene lost 0 bases and the J gene lost 1 base, with 7 bases spanning the gap. Germline V gives CDR1 LGHNA, CDR2 YNFKEQ. The CDR3 is 15 residues long. CDR3 DNA: TGTGCCAGCAGCCAAGAAGTGAGAAGCAATCAGCCCCAGCATTTT. Amino acid sequence: CASSQEVRSNQPQHF.

The chain combines TRBV30 with TRBJ1-6; 10 bases align to TRBD1. With 4 bases clipped from V and 8 bases from J, the junction kept 5 bases outside the gene matches. The CDR3 runs 14 residues. The V gene's germline CDR1 is GTSNPN and CDR2 SVGIG (reference sequence). CDR3: CAWKSGTGDSPLHF. The CDR3 DNA sequence: TGTGCCTGGAAAAGTGGGACAGGGGATTCACCCCTCCACTTT. Supplemented by reference TRBV30 and TRBJ1-6, the full variable domain reads SQTIHQWPATLVQPVGSPLSLECTVEGTSNPNLYWYRQAAGRGLQLLFYSVGIGQISSEVPQNLSASRPQDRQFILSSKKLLLSDSGFYLCAWKSGTGDSPLHFGNGTRLTVT.

For this clone: Other DNA sequences from this sample encode an identical CDR3 as well. The V and J genes are TRBV5-1 and TRBJ2-7, with 12 bases aligning to TRBD2. The V segment lost 3 bases and the J segment 3 bases; nucleotides outside the gene matches: 1. CDR3 length equals 14 residues. CDR1 SGHRS and CDR2 YFSETQ come from the germline V gene. CDR3 region: CASSSTSGGYEQYF. CDR3 nucleotide sequence: TGCGCCAGCAGCTCGACTAGCGGGGGCTACGAGCAGTACTTC. The full variable domain, its missing parts supplied by reference TRBV5-1 and TRBJ2-7, is KAGVTQTPRYLIKTRGQQVTLSCSPISGHRSVSWYQQTPGQGLQFLFEYFSETQRNKGNFPGRFSGRQFSNSRSEMNVSTLELGDSALYLCASSSTSGGYEQYFGPGTRLTVT.

The gene calls are TRBV15 and TRBJ2-7, with 10 bases lining up with TRBD2. The trim removed 1 base at V and 2 bases at J, leaving 11 bases unmatched. Germline assignment: CDR1 LNHNV and CDR2 YYDKDF (reference sequence). This CDR3 comprises 18 residues. CDR3 loop: CATSRGPIVAGGPYEQYF. The CDR3 DNA reads as TGTGCCACCAGCAGAGGTCCCATCGTAGCGGGAGGCCCCTACGAGCAGTACTTC.

The V call is TRBV5-6, the J call TRBJ2-7; D is unclear. Germline values: CDR1 SGHDT, CDR2 YYEEEE. Trimming cost V 6 bases and J 1 base, with 11 bases left between them. This CDR3 has 13 amino acids. The CDR3 DNA follows: TGTGCCAGCAACGGCAGGTTTTCCTACGAGCAGTACTTC. It codes for CASNGRFSYEQYF.

The chain employs TRBV13 and TRBJ2-5, with 11 bases matching TRBD2. The V gene end was trimmed by 5 bases and the J gene end by 2 bases; junction bases not matched to a gene: 4. CDR1 and CDR2 (germline): PRHDT, FYEKMQ (reference sequence). This CDR3 comprises 15 residues. The CDR3 DNA reads as TGTGCCAGCAGCCCTAGACTAGCGGGGCAAGAGACCCAGTACTTC. Translation gives CASSPRLAGQETQYF. Drawing the rest from reference TRBV13 and TRBJ2-5, the complete variable domain is AAGVIQSPRHLIKEKRETATLKCYPIPRHDTVYWYQQGPGQDPQFLISFYEKMQSDKGSIPDRFSAQQFSDYHSELNMSSLELGDSALYFCASSPRLAGQETQYFGPGTRLLVL.

The CDR3 sequence is CASSPRTGSTGELFF. CDR3 in DNA: TGTGCCAGCAGCCCTAGGACAGGGAGCACCGGGGAGCTGTTTTTT. This chain joins TRBV16 and TRBJ2-2, with 8 positions matching TRBD1. The CDR3 covers 15 residues. The junction had 5 bases not matched to a gene; V was cut back by 4 bases and J by 4 bases. CDR1 is KGHSY, CDR2 FQNENV, per germline.

This sequence joins TRBV6-5 and TRBJ2-7; 7 bases are shared with TRBD1. This CDR3 contains 15 residues. Germline CDR1 MNHEY, CDR2 SVGAGI. Unmatched junction bases numbered 9, after V lost 4 bases and J lost 3 bases. CDR3 protein: CASSSPLTGSYEQYF. The CDR3 coding sequence is TGTGCCAGCAGTTCCCCCTTGACAGGGAGCTACGAGCAGTACTTC.

V usage is TRBV28 and J usage is TRBJ2-2; 11 bases agree with TRBD2. There are 17 residues in the CDR3. After removal of 7 bases from V and 2 bases from J, the junction contained 9 bases not matched to a gene. CDR1 and CDR2 (germline): MDHEN, SYDVKM. CDR3 nucleotides: TGTGCCAGCACCGAGACTAGCGGGATCCTTAACACCGGGGAGCTGTTTTTT. Protein sequence: CASTETSGILNTGELFF.

This clone was observed a handful of times. The V and J genes are TRBV28 and TRBJ2-3, with 7 nucleotides matching TRBD2. The CDR3 has 16 amino acids. Germline V gene sequence: CDR1 MDHEN, CDR2 SYDVKM. V gave up 5 bases and J gave up 0 bases; unmatched junction bases: 8. Here the CDR3 reads CASSLQAGYSTDTQYF. The CDR3 DNA is TGTGCCAGCAGTCTTCAAGCGGGGTATAGCACAGATACGCAGTATTTT. Complete variable domain (other parts from reference TRBV28 and TRBJ2-3): DVKVTQSSRYLVKRTGEKVFLECVQDMDHENMFWYRQDPGLGLRLIYFSYDVKMKEKGDIPEGYSVSREKKERFSLILESASTNQTSMYLCASSLQAGYSTDTQYFGPGTRLTVL.

The chain recombines TRBV7-6 with TRBJ1-4, with TRBD1 matching over 8 bases. CDR1 and CDR2 from the germline V gene are SGHVS and FNYEAQ. V lost 6 bases, J lost 0 bases, and 6 bases stayed unmatched. CDR3 length: 16 residues. The CDR3 spells CASSKQQGATNEKLFF. The CDR3 coding sequence is TGTGCCAGCAGTAAACAACAGGGGGCAACTAATGAAAAACTGTTTTTT. Supplemented by reference TRBV7-6 and TRBJ1-4, the full variable domain reads GAGVSQSPRYKVTKRGQDVALRCDPISGHVSLYWYRQALGQGPEFLTYFNYEAQQDKSGLPNDRFSAERPEGSISTLTIQRTEQRDSAMYRCASSKQQGATNEKLFFGSGTQLSVL.

The J gene is TRBJ1-2, the V gene TRBV3-1 (or the pseudogene TRBV3-2), with D uncertain. The germline V gene has CDR1 LGHDT and CDR2 YNNKEL (reference sequence). V dropped 4 bases and J dropped 6 bases, with 12 bases sitting between them. The CDR3 is 13 residues long. CDR3 sequence: CASSRNGGNGYTF. Written as DNA, the CDR3 is TGTGCCAGCAGCCGAAACGGAGGGAATGGCTACACCTTC.

This clone was seen a few times. CDR3 bases: TGTGCCAGCAGCTTAGTTTTGGGGTCAGGGGATTTCACTGAAGCTTTCTTT. Amino acid sequence: CASSLVLGSGDFTEAFF. The chain has TRBV11-3 and TRBJ1-1; tentatively, D is TRBD1 (6 bases). V was trimmed by 1 base and J by 4 bases, leaving 19 bases between them. The germline V gene has CDR1 SGHNT and CDR2 YENEEA. The CDR3 totals 17 residues.

V and J are TRBV10-3 and TRBJ1-1, with a possible D match to TRBD1 (5 bases). The CDR3 length is 16 residues. With 2 bases removed from V and 6 bases from J, the gap between germline ends came to 19 bases. CDR1 is ENHRY, CDR2 SYGVKD, per germline. The CDR3 DNA is TGTGCCATCAGTGAGCAACCGGGGGGTTCTAGGTCTGAAGCTTTCTTT. Translating it yields CAISEQPGGSRSEAFF.

This sequence joins TRBV2 and TRBJ2-1, with TRBD2 identical over 7 bases. The CDR3 spans 17 residues. The germline V gene has CDR1 SNHLY and CDR2 FYNNEI. The J segment lost 5 bases and the V segment lost 2 bases, leaving 12 bases of the junction unmatched. The CDR3 nucleotides are TGTGCCAGCAGTGAATCCGGGAGGAGGCCCCTGAACAATGAGCAGTTCTTC. Translating it yields CASSESGRRPLNNEQFF.

The chain carries TRBV30 and TRBJ2-3, with D possibly being TRBD2 (6 bases). Trimming cost V 2 bases and J 2 bases, with 14 bases left between them. Germline V gives CDR1 GTSNPN, CDR2 SVGIG (reference sequence). The CDR3 runs to 15 residues. CDR3 DNA sequence: TGTGCCTGGAGTTTTGCTAGCGCAAACACAGATACGCAGTATTTT. The encoded protein is CAWSFASANTDTQYF.

This clone was detected a few times. The rearrangement uses TRBV3-1 (or the pseudogene TRBV3-2) and TRBJ1-2; 8 bases are shared with TRBD1. CDR3 size: 14 residues. Germline CDR1 and CDR2: LGHDT and YNNKEL (reference sequence). Germline trimming cut 1 base from V and 4 bases from J; bases unmatched to any gene: 2. The CDR3 protein is CASSQGQGTYGYTF. In DNA, the CDR3 is TGTGCCAGCAGCCAAGGACAGGGGACCTATGGCTACACCTTC.

The rearrangement links TRBV29-1 to TRBJ1-5, with 8 bases lining up with TRBD1. J gave up 2 bases and V 4 bases, and 4 bases lay outside the gene matches. Germline V gives CDR1 SQVTM, CDR2 ANQGSEA. This CDR3 region has 14 residues. The chain's CDR3 is CSVGRGPGNQPQHF. CDR3 bases: TGCAGCGTTGGCAGGGGGCCAGGCAATCAGCCCCAGCATTTT.

The V call is TRBV27, the J call TRBJ2-5, with D maybe TRBD1 (5 bases). The germline CDR1 and CDR2 sequences are MNHEY and SMNVEV (reference sequence). The CDR3 consists of 13 residues. The V end was cut by 5 bases, the J end by 4 bases, with 11 bases between. The CDR3: CASSNRRGETQYF. Here the CDR3 DNA reads TGTGCCAGCAGTAACAGAAGGGGAGAGACCCAGTACTTC.

As concerns this clone: Different DNA sequences within this sample yield the same CDR3. V is TRBV28 and J is TRBJ2-7, with D unresolved. The CDR3 has 11 residues. Per germline, CDR1 MDHEN and CDR2 SYDVKM. The V gene lost 6 bases and the J gene lost 4 bases, with 7 bases spanning the gap. The CDR3: CASSRYYEQYF. DNA for the CDR3: TGTGCCAGCAGCCGCTATTACGAGCAGTACTTC.

The chain has TRBV19 and TRBJ2-2; 9 positions match TRBD1. After removal of 6 bases from V and 2 bases from J, the junction contained 4 bases not matched to a gene. Germline values: CDR1 LNHDA, CDR2 SQIVND (reference sequence). This CDR3 region has 15 residues. CDR3 sequence (DNA): TGTGCCAGTAGCCGGGACAGGGTTAACACCGGGGAGCTGTTTTTT. Translated: CASSRDRVNTGELFF.

The chain recombines TRBV24-1 with TRBJ2-3, with 12 bases matching TRBD2. This CDR3 comprises 17 residues. V gave up 4 bases and J gave up 5 bases; unmatched junction bases: 9. CDR1 is KGHDR and CDR2 is SFDVKD in the germline V gene. The CDR3 is CATSESLAGGYGDTQYF. The CDR3 nucleotides read TGTGCCACCAGTGAATCACTAGCGGGAGGCTACGGAGATACGCAGTATTTT.

The chain uses TRBV27 and TRBJ2-3, with 11 bases identical to TRBD2. Germline assignment: CDR1 MNHEY and CDR2 SMNVEV (reference sequence). The length of the CDR3 is 14 residues. V trimming: 5 bases; J trimming: 8 bases; junction bases outside the gene matches: 6. CDR3 loop: CASSAGTSGGTQYF. CDR3 in DNA: TGTGCCAGCAGTGCCGGGACTAGCGGCGGTACGCAGTATTTT.

This clone was counted between two and nine times. The chain employs TRBV5-1 and TRBJ1-5, with TRBD1 identical over 7 bases. Trimming took 5 bases from V and 1 from J; bases not matched to a gene: 3. The CDR3 sequence is 14 residues long. Germline V lookup: CDR1 SGHRS, CDR2 YFSETQ. CDR3 sequence (DNA): TGCGCCAGCAGACCAGGGGGGAGCAATCAGCCCCAGCATTTT. Its protein product is CASRPGGSNQPQHF.